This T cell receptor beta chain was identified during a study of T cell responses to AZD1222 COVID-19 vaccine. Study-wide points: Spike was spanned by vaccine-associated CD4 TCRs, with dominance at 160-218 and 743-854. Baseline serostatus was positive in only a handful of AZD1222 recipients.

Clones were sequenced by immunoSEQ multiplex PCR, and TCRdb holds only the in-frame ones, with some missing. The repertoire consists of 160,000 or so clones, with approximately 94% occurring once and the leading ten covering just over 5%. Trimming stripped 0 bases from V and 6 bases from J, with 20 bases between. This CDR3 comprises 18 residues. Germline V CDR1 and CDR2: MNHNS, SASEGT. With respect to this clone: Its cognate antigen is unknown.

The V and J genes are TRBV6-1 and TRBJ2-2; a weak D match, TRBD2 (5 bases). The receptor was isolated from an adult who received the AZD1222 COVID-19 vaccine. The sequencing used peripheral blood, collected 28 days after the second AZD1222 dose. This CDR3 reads CASSEAFGRVRGPGELFF. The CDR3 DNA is TGTGCCAGCAGTGAAGCGTTTGGGCGGGTACGCGGACCCGGGGAGCTGTTTTTT.